These 24 T cell receptor beta chains were sequenced from one sample in a study of molecular identifiers for immune sequencing clone quantification (dated by TCRdb to 2017 to 2018). The library was produced with PCR. Sequencing took place on an Illumina HiSeq 4000. TCRdb redid the processing of the public reads, applying fastp at Q25 and MiXCR, and retained in-frame beta chains. Duplicate CDR3 protein sequences are folded into a single record with the most common DNA and genes. Recorded for this sample are 60,000 to 70,000 distinct CDR3 sequences; 17% of them occurred a single time. The ten largest clones take up 1.5% of the sample. The sequencing input was naive CD8+ T cells from blood, with Jurkat cell RNA spiked in. The sample's cell subset or site label is to be understood as: FACS-sorted CD8+CD4-CCR7+CD45RA+ naive T cells. The origin of the receptors is a human donor in good health. Some libraries in this study had Jurkat cell RNA spiked in.

This clonotype was observed a few times. The V gene is TRBV12-5, the J gene TRBJ2-1; 7 bases line up with TRBD1. The CDR3 spans 16 residues. V gave up 7 bases and J gave up 0 bases; unmatched junction bases: 9. CDR1 and CDR2 (germline): LGHNT, FRNRAP. The CDR3 DNA reads TGTGCTAGTGCACCGGGACAGCCGAGCTCCTACAATGAGCAGTTCTTC. It specifies CASAPGQPSSYNEQFF.

This clonotype was detected ten times or more. This chain joins TRBV5-5 and TRBJ1-1, with a weak D call TRBD1 (6 bases). This CDR3 has 15 amino acids. Germline-derived CDR1 and CDR2 are SGHKS and YYEKEE (reference sequence). V was clipped by 1 base and J by 1 base, with 11 bases between them. The CDR3 region is CASSLLYRANTEAFF. CDR3 nucleotide sequence: TGTGCCAGCAGCTTGCTTTACAGGGCGAACACTGAAGCTTTCTTT.

This clonotype was observed many times. This chain joins TRBV13 and TRBJ1-1; 7 nucleotides align to TRBD1. The ends lost 3 bases at V and 1 base at J; junction bases unmatched: 8. Looked up from germline, CDR1 is PRHDT and CDR2 is FYEKMQ (reference sequence). The CDR3 has 16 residues. The CDR3 protein is CASSFTRDRGNTEAFF. The CDR3 region has the DNA TGTGCCAGCAGCTTTACCCGGGACAGAGGGAACACTGAAGCTTTCTTT.

The V call is TRBV27, the J call TRBJ1-6; D is perhaps TRBD1 (6 bases). V dropped 7 bases and J dropped 8 bases, with 18 bases sitting between them. The germline gives CDR1 MNHEY, CDR2 SMNVEV (reference sequence). The CDR3 length is 15 residues. CDR3 region: CASMQYRDAYSPLHF. DNA of the CDR3: TGTGCCAGCATGCAATACAGGGACGCTTATTCACCCCTCCACTTT.

This clonotype occurred many times. The genes are TRBV28 and TRBJ2-7; 16 positions agree with TRBD2. Germline loops: CDR1 MDHEN, CDR2 SYDVKM. J was trimmed by 1 base and V by 5 bases; bases with no gene match: 8. The CDR3 is 18 residues long. In nucleotides, the CDR3 is TGTGCCAGCAGTAAGGGACTAGCGGGAGGGCTCGAATCCTACGAGCAGTACTTC. It yields the protein CASSKGLAGGLESYEQYF.

The chain uses TRBV6-5 and TRBJ2-1; 11 bases match TRBD2. Losses at the gene ends were 4 bases for V and 10 bases for J; bases not matched to a gene: 9. From germline, CDR1 is MNHEY and CDR2 SVGAGI. This CDR3 is built from 15 residues. The CDR3 DNA is TGTGCCAGCAGTTCCGGTAGCGGGAGGGCCGGCGAGCAGTTCTTC. It encodes CASSSGSGRAGEQFF.

This clonotype was recorded at least ten times. The rearrangement uses TRBV4-1 and TRBJ1-1, with D possibly matching TRBD1 (5 bases). The CDR3 totals 13 residues. Trimming stripped 1 base from V and 8 bases from J, with 11 bases between. Germline V gives CDR1 MGHRA, CDR2 YSYEKL. For the CDR3, the DNA is TGCGCCAGCAGCCAAGTTGGGGCGACAGAAGCTTTCTTT. It is translated as CASSQVGATEAFF.

In this sample, this clonotype turned up a few times. V usage is TRBV6-1 and J usage is TRBJ2-7, with a tentative D call TRBD1 (5 bases). The germline V gene encodes CDR1 MNHNS and CDR2 SASEGT. V was trimmed by 1 base and J by 0 bases, leaving 13 bases between them. The CDR3 is made up of 16 amino acids. The CDR3 DNA follows: TGTGCCAGCAGTGAAGTCTGGAGACAGAGCTCCTACGAGCAGTACTTC. This sequence encodes CASSEVWRQSSYEQYF.

This clonotype was detected many times. This chain uses TRBV28 with TRBJ1-2; 7 bases align to TRBD1. Trimming at V came to 1 base and at J to 4 bases, leaving 3 bases not matched to a gene. Looked up from germline, CDR1 is MDHEN and CDR2 is SYDVKM. The CDR3 is 14 amino acids. CDR3 coding DNA: TGTGCCAGCAGTTTATTGTACAGGGGCTATGGCTACACCTTC. As protein: CASSLLYRGYGYTF.

The rearrangement links TRBV4-1 to TRBJ1-6, with D unclear. Trimming shortened V by 1 base and J by 10 bases, and 14 bases separated the two germline ends. Per the germline V gene, CDR1 is MGHRA and CDR2 is YSYEKL. The CDR3 contains 15 residues. This CDR3 is CASSQGALAGSPLHF. CDR3 bases: TGCGCCAGCAGCCAAGGGGCCCTAGCAGGCTCACCCCTCCACTTT.

The V and J genes are TRBV19 and TRBJ2-7; tentative D call: TRBD2 (6 bases). The CDR3 is made up of 17 amino acids. Germline V lookup: CDR1 LNHDA, CDR2 SQIVND (reference sequence). V lost 4 bases to trimming and J lost 3 bases, with 22 bases between them. In nucleotides, the CDR3 is TGTGCCAGTAGTACCAAAGGGGACTGGGATCCGCTCTACGAGCAGTACTTC. This translates into CASSTKGDWDPLYEQYF.

This clonotype came up a few times. The chain carries TRBV12-3 or TRBV12-4 and TRBJ1-2; TRBD1 agrees at 8 bases. The CDR3 has 14 amino acids. Trimming took 4 bases from V and 4 from J; bases not matched to a gene: 5. CDR3 nucleotide sequence: TGTGCCAGCAGTTGGACAGGGACCAGCTATGGCTACACCTTC. Translating gives CASSWTGTSYGYTF.

This clonotype was counted ten times or more. This sequence joins TRBV20-1 and TRBJ2-3; a weak D match, TRBD1 (6 bases). V was shortened by 6 bases and J by 3 bases, with 22 bases between the two germline ends. The germline CDR1 and CDR2 sequences are DFQATT and SNEGSKA (reference sequence). This CDR3 region has 16 residues. In DNA form, the CDR3 reads TGCAGTGCAAAAGTATATTTGAGGACAGAAACAGATACGCAGTATTTT. Translating gives CSAKVYLRTETDTQYF.

This clonotype was detected many times. The V call is TRBV29-1, the J call TRBJ2-1; 13 positions agree with TRBD2. In germline, CDR1 is SQVTM, CDR2 ANQGSEA. This CDR3 region has 18 residues. J gave up 1 base and V 1 base, and 7 bases lay outside the gene matches. As DNA, the CDR3 is TGCAGCGTTGAAGGGTTGGGGACTAGCGGGACTTCCTACAATGAGCAGTTCTTC. Encoded protein: CSVEGLGTSGTSYNEQFF.

This clonotype was detected once. The V call is TRBV4-1, the J call TRBJ1-3, with D unclear. The CDR3 is 14 residues long. Germline CDR1 MGHRA, CDR2 YSYEKL. The ends were cut back, 1 base at V and 2 bases at J, with 6 bases in the middle. CDR3 DNA: TGCGCCAGCAGCCAAGGGTTCCCTGGAAACACCATATATTTT. Its protein product is CASSQGFPGNTIYF.

This clonotype was observed many times. The genes are TRBV19 and TRBJ2-7, with 7 bases matching TRBD1. Trimming cost V 3 bases and J 2 bases; bases outside gene matches: 4. The CDR3 runs 14 residues. Germline CDR1 LNHDA, CDR2 SQIVND (reference sequence). The CDR3 protein is CASSIGQGAYEQYF. DNA of the CDR3: TGTGCCAGTAGTATCGGGCAGGGGGCCTACGAGCAGTACTTC.

The CDR3 here is CASSPGTGIEKLFF. CDR3 sequence (DNA): TGTGCCAGCAGCCCCGGGACAGGGATTGAGAAACTGTTTTTT. The rearrangement joins TRBV5-4 to TRBJ1-4; TRBD1 matches 9 bases. This CDR3 spans 14 amino acids. Germline values: CDR1 SGHNT, CDR2 YYREEE (reference sequence). The V gene end was trimmed by 4 bases and the J gene end by 11 bases; junction bases not matched to a gene: 9.

This clonotype was seen repeatedly, ten times or more. This chain uses TRBV6-5 with TRBJ2-3; possible D gene TRBD2, 6 bases. Trimming removed 6 bases from V and 5 bases from J, with 15 bases in between. In germline, CDR1 is MNHEY, CDR2 SVGAGI. This CDR3 comprises 14 residues. The CDR3: CASSVSPEGDTQYF. Here the CDR3 DNA reads TGTGCCAGCAGCGTTAGCCCGGAGGGAGATACGCAGTATTTT.

This clonotype was recorded at least ten times. The V gene is TRBV12-3 or TRBV12-4, the J gene TRBJ2-7; no firm D call. The V gene lost 8 bases and the J gene lost 0 bases, with 11 bases spanning the gap. The CDR3 is 13 residues long. The CDR3 DNA is TGTGCCAGCCTGGACGGAAGCTCCTACGAGCAGTACTTC. Encoded protein: CASLDGSSYEQYF.

This clonotype was seen many times. V usage is TRBV27 and J usage is TRBJ1-1, with unresolved D. V gave up 5 bases and J gave up 2 bases, with 18 bases separating them. Germline values: CDR1 MNHEY, CDR2 SMNVEV (reference sequence). The CDR3 runs 16 residues. For the CDR3, the DNA is TGTGCCAGCAGTCCCCTAAGATTGGACGTAAACACTGAAGCTTTCTTT. This encodes CASSPLRLDVNTEAFF.

This clonotype showed up many times. V is TRBV10-3 and J is TRBJ1-1; the D is unclear. V shed 4 bases and J shed 6 bases, with 12 bases lying between them. CDR3 length: 13 residues. Germline V gene data show CDR1 as ENHRY and CDR2 as SYGVKD. The CDR3, as DNA: TGTGCCATCAGTGGCCTCCTTGTGGCTGAAGCTTTCTTT. Encoded protein: CAISGLLVAEAFF.

With respect to this clonotype: A much larger clone lies one base from this, so it may be a read error. A read error is likely, as this CDR3 ends without the conserved phenylalanine or tryptophan. The chain combines TRBV28 with TRBJ2-7; 8 bases align to TRBD2. The CDR3 contains 13 residues. CDR1 is MDHEN, CDR2 SYDVKM, per germline. V shed 6 bases and J 5 bases; nucleotides not matched to a gene: 6. The DNA for the CDR3 is TGTGCCAGCAGCAAGCGGGGGCCGCACGAGCAGTACCTC. This translates into CASSKRGPHEQYL.

This clonotype was detected many times. The chain joins TRBV3-1 to TRBJ2-3; D gene ambiguous. Trimming cost V 0 bases and J 6 bases, with 10 bases left between them. Germline loops: CDR1 LGHDT, CDR2 YNNKEL (reference sequence). The CDR3 consists of 14 residues. This CDR3 reads CASSQDLHPDTQYF. CDR3 DNA sequence: TGTGCCAGCAGCCAAGATCTTCACCCCGATACGCAGTATTTT.

This clonotype was found many times. The chain carries TRBV6-2 or TRBV6-3 and TRBJ2-2; D is perhaps TRBD2 (5 bases). The CDR3 length is 13 residues. Germline loops: CDR1 MNHEY, CDR2 SVGEGT. The V and J ends lost 10 bases and 3 bases respectively, with 12 bases between them. CDR3 residues: CATGNGDTGELFF. The CDR3 DNA follows: TGTGCCACCGGGAACGGAGACACCGGGGAGCTGTTTTTT.